Here is one T cell receptor (beta chain) with its context. Original processing methods: Reference gene primer amplification gave estimated nucleated cell counts. Profiling relied on immunoSEQ multiplex PCR, and the TCRdb table lists in-frame clones only, not all of them. Clone size and the V and J calls come from that table; the DNA yielded D and trimming. Among some 150,000 clones listed, roughly 87% were seen once. This sample was taken from a study of blood T cell repertoires in COVID-19. On the study more broadly: Material from acute and convalescent COVID-19 was sourced from the United States, Italy and Spain. T cells, B-cell-depleted T cells, or PBMCs supplied cDNA or gDNA.

CDR1 and CDR2 (germline): GTSNPN, SVGIG (reference sequence). This CDR3 contains 14 residues. V lost 5 bases and J lost 8, with 21 bases in between. Sequences were obtained from peripheral blood. V gene TRBV30 combines with J gene TRBJ1-2; D unresolved. The origin of this receptor is an older woman with active or convalescent COVID-19. The CDR3 is CAWAPLGRQRGYTF. The CDR3 nucleotides read TGTGCCTGGGCCCCCCTCGGACGGCAGCGGGGCTACACCTTC.